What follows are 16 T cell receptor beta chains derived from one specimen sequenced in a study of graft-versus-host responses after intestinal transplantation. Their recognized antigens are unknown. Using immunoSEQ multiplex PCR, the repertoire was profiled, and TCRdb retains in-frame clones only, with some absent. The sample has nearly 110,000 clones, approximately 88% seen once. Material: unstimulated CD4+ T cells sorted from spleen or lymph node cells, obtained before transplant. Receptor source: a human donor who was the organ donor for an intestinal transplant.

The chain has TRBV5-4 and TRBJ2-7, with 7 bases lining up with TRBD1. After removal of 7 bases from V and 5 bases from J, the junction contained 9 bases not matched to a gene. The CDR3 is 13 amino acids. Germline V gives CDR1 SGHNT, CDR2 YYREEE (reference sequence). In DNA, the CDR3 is TGTGCCAGCCGCGACAGGGCGGTGAACGAGCAGTACTTC. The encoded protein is CASRDRAVNEQYF.

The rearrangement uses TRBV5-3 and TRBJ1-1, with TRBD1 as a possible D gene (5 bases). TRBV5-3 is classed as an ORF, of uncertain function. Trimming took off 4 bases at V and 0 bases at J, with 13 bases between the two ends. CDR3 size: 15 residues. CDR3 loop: CARSRGTDMNTEAFF. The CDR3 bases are TGTGCCAGAAGCAGGGGAACCGACATGAACACTGAAGCTTTCTTT.

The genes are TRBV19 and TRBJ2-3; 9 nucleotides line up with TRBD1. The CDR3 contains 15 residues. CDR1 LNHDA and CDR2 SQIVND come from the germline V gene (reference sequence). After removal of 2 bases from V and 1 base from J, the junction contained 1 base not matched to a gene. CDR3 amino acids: CASSIRTGGTDTQYF. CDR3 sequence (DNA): TGTGCCAGTAGTATACGGACAGGGGGCACAGATACGCAGTATTTT.

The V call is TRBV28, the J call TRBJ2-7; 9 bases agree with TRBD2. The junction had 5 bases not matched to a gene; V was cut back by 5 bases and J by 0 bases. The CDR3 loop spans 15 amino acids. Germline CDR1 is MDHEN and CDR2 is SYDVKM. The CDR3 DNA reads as TGTGCCAGCAGTCTACTAGCGGGCGGCTCCTACGAGCAGTACTTC. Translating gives CASSLLAGGSYEQYF.

The CDR3 loop is CASSITGALYEQYF. DNA of the CDR3: TGTGCCAGCAGTATTACCGGGGCCCTGTACGAGCAGTACTTC. The rearrangement uses TRBV7-9 and TRBJ2-7, with D perhaps being TRBD1 or TRBD2 (5 bases each). Germline V gene sequence: CDR1 SEHNR, CDR2 FQNEAQ (reference sequence). This CDR3 is built from 14 residues. V was pared by 6 bases and J by 4 bases, with 16 bases between.

Here the CDR3 reads CASSRNLDTQYF. The CDR3 DNA reads as TGTGCCAGCAGTAGAAACCTGGATACGCAGTATTTT. The chain is built from TRBV6-1 and TRBJ2-3, with D unresolved. CDR3 size: 12 residues. Germline V CDR1 and CDR2: MNHNS, SASEGT. V lost 5 bases and J lost 6, with 9 bases in between.

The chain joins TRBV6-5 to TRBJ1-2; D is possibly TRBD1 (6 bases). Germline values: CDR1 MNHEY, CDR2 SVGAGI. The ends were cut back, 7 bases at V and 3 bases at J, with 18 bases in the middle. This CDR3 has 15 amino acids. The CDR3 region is CASNLQGGQDYGYTF. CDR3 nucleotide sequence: TGTGCCAGCAATCTACAGGGAGGTCAGGACTATGGCTACACCTTC.

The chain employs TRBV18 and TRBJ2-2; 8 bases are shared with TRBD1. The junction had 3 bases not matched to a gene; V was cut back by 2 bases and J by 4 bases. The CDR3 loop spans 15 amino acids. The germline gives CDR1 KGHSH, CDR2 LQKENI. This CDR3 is CASSPRTGSTGELFF. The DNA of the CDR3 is TGTGCCAGCTCACCAAGGACAGGGTCCACCGGGGAGCTGTTTTTT.

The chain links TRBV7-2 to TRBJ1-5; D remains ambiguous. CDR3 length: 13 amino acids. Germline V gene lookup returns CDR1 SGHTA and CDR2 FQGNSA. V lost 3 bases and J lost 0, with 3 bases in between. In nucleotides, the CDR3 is TGTGCCAGCAGCTTTTTTAGCAATCAGCCCCAGCATTTT. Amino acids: CASSFFSNQPQHF.

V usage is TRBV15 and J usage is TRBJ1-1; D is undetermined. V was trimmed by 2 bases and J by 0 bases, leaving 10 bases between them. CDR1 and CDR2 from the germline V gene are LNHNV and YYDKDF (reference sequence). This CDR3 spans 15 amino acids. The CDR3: CATSRRTGMNTEAFF. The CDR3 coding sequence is TGTGCCACCAGCAGACGGACGGGAATGAACACTGAAGCTTTCTTT.

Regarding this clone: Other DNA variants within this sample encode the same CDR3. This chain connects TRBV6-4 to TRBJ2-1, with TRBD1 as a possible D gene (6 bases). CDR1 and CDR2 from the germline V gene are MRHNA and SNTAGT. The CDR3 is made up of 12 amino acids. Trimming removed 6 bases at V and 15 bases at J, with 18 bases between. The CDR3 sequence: CASRIQGQGWFF. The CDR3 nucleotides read TGTGCCAGCAGGATTCAGGGGCAGGGGTGGTTCTTC.

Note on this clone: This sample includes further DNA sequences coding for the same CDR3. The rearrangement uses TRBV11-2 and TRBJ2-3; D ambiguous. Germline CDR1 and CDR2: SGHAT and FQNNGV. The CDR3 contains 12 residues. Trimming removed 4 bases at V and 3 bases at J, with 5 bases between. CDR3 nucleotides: TGTGCCAGCAGCTCGTCAACAGATACGCAGTATTTT. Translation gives CASSSSTDTQYF. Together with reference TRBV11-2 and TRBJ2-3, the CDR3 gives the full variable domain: EAGVAQSPRYKIIEKRQSVAFWCNPISGHATLYWYQQILGQGPKLLIQFQNNGVVDDSQLPKDRFSAERLKGVDSTLKIQPAKLEDSAVYLCASSSSTDTQYFGPGTRLTVL.

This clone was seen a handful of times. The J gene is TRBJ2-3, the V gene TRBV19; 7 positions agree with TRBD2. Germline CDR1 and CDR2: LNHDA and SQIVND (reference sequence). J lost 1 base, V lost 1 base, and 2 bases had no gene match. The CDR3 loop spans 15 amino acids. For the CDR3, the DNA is TGTGCCAGTAGTATAGGGGGGGGAGGCACAGATACGCAGTATTTT. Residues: CASSIGGGGTDTQYF. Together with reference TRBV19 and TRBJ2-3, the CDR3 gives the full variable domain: DGGITQSPKYLFRKEGQNVTLSCEQNLNHDAMYWYRQDPGQGLRLIYYSQIVNDFQKGDIAEGYSVSREKKESFPLTVTSAQKNPTAFYLCASSIGGGGTDTQYFGPGTRLTVL.

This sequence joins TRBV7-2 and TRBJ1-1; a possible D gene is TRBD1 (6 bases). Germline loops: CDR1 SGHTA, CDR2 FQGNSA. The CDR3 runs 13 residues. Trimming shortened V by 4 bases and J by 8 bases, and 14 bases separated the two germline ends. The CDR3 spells CASSSTGIPEAFF. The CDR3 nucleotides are TGTGCCAGCAGCTCTACAGGGATTCCCGAAGCTTTCTTT.

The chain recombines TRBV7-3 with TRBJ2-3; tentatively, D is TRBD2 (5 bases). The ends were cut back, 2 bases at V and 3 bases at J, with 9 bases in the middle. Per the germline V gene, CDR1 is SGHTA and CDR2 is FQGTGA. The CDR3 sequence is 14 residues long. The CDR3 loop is CASSLVGITDTQYF. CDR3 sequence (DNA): TGTGCCAGCAGCTTAGTCGGGATAACAGATACGCAGTATTTT.

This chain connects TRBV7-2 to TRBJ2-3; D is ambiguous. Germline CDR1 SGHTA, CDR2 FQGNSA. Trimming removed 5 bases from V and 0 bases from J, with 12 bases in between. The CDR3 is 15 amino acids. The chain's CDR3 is CASSLAGVSTDTQYF. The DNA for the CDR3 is TGTGCCAGCAGCCTCGCCGGAGTAAGCACAGATACGCAGTATTTT.